Shown below are 18 T cell receptor beta chains from a single sample sequenced in a study of control samples from healthy donors and cancer patients. The repertoire was sequenced with immunoSEQ multiplex PCR; TCRdb's copy has only in-frame clones and lacks some. Of 90,000 to 100,000 clones listed, 79% were seen once; the top ten hold about 10%. Specimen: blood. These receptors all come from a young woman in good health.

J is TRBJ2-7 and V is TRBV5-6; D call uncertain. The V gene lost 2 bases and the J gene lost 0 bases, with 6 bases spanning the gap. The CDR3 spans 13 residues. The germline gives CDR1 SGHDT, CDR2 YYEEEE. CDR3 loop: CASSLASSYEQYF. The DNA for the CDR3 is TGTGCCAGCAGCTTAGCGAGCTCCTACGAGCAGTACTTC.

The gene calls are TRBV5-1 and TRBJ2-1, with D maybe TRBD1 (5 bases). Trimming took off 2 bases at V and 12 bases at J, with 9 bases between the two ends. The CDR3 has 11 amino acids. Germline assignment: CDR1 SGHRS and CDR2 YFSETQ. CDR3 loop: CASSFAQGQFF. As DNA, the CDR3 is TGCGCCAGCAGCTTCGCTCAGGGGCAGTTCTTC. Complete variable domain (other parts from reference TRBV5-1 and TRBJ2-1): KAGVTQTPRYLIKTRGQQVTLSCSPISGHRSVSWYQQTPGQGLQFLFEYFSETQRNKGNFPGRFSGRQFSNSRSEMNVSTLELGDSALYLCASSFAQGQFFGPGTRLTVL.

The J gene is TRBJ2-2, the V gene TRBV5-1; 8 positions match TRBD1. Losses at the gene ends were 0 bases for V and 7 bases for J; bases not matched to a gene: 5. This CDR3 spans 15 amino acids. Germline CDR1 reads SGHRS; CDR2 reads YFSETQ. The CDR3 sequence: CASSLVQGAGGELFF. CDR3 DNA: TGCGCCAGCAGCTTGGTTCAGGGGGCCGGCGGGGAGCTGTTTTTT. The variable domain in full, completed from reference TRBV5-1 and TRBJ2-2, reads KAGVTQTPRYLIKTRGQQVTLSCSPISGHRSVSWYQQTPGQGLQFLFEYFSETQRNKGNFPGRFSGRQFSNSRSEMNVSTLELGDSALYLCASSLVQGAGGELFFGEGSRLTVL.

The V and J genes are TRBV2 and TRBJ1-3; no clear D gene. CDR3 length: 13 amino acids. Trimming pared 6 bases from V and 1 base from J, leaving 7 bases between. Germline V lookup: CDR1 SNHLY, CDR2 FYNNEI. The CDR3 sequence: CASSRYSGNTIYF. CDR3 nucleotide sequence: TGTGCCAGCAGCCGGTATTCTGGAAACACCATATATTTT.

The chain has TRBV5-1 and TRBJ2-1; TRBD1 matches at 7 bases. The CDR3 extends over 16 amino acids. The germline CDR1 and CDR2 sequences are SGHRS and YFSETQ. With V trimmed by 4 bases and J by 5 bases, 12 bases remained unmatched. The chain's CDR3 is CASSPGVRQGDNEQFF. CDR3 bases: TGCGCCAGCAGCCCTGGGGTCCGACAGGGTGACAATGAGCAGTTCTTC.

This chain connects TRBV5-1 to TRBJ1-3; D is ambiguous. The CDR3 extends over 13 amino acids. V lost 4 bases to trimming and J lost 7 bases, with 12 bases between them. Germline CDR1 is SGHRS and CDR2 is YFSETQ. The CDR3 reads CASSPPVRNTIYF. In nucleotides, the CDR3 is TGCGCCAGCAGCCCCCCTGTCAGGAACACCATATATTTT.

There are a few counts of this clone. The V call is TRBV19, the J call TRBJ1-1, with 9 bases fitting TRBD1. Germline values: CDR1 LNHDA, CDR2 SQIVND (reference sequence). The CDR3 length is 15 residues. V was pared by 7 bases and J by 1 base, with 7 bases of the junction left unmatched. The CDR3 bases are TGTGCCAGTACCTCGGACAGGGGTACGAACACTGAAGCTTTCTTT. Protein: CASTSDRGTNTEAFF.

V gene TRBV11-3 combines with J gene TRBJ2-3; maybe TRBD1 (5 bases). Trimming took 0 bases from V and 3 from J, leaving 10 bases between them. The CDR3 sequence is 15 residues long. CDR1 and CDR2 from the germline V gene are SGHNT and YENEEA. CDR3 in DNA: TGTGCCAGCAGCTTAGACCGCGACAGTACAGATACGCAGTATTTT. Translating gives CASSLDRDSTDTQYF. The variable domain in full, completed from reference TRBV11-3 and TRBJ2-3, reads EAGVVQSPRYKIIEKKQPVAFWCNPISGHNTLYWYLQNLGQGPELLIRYENEEAVDDSQLPKDRFSAERLKGVDSTLKIQPAELGDSAVYLCASSLDRDSTDTQYFGPGTRLTVL.

The V and J genes are TRBV5-1 and TRBJ2-1; D call uncertain. The ends were cut back, 0 bases at V and 5 bases at J, with 12 bases in the middle. The V gene's germline CDR1 is SGHRS and CDR2 YFSETQ. The CDR3 covers 15 residues. Here the CDR3 reads CASSLGANHNNEQFF. CDR3 bases: TGCGCCAGCAGCTTGGGGGCTAACCACAACAATGAGCAGTTCTTC. Based on the CDR3 plus reference TRBV5-1 and TRBJ2-1, the full variable domain is KAGVTQTPRYLIKTRGQQVTLSCSPISGHRSVSWYQQTPGQGLQFLFEYFSETQRNKGNFPGRFSGRQFSNSRSEMNVSTLELGDSALYLCASSLGANHNNEQFFGPGTRLTVL.

The chain carries TRBV7-9 and TRBJ2-5, with 9 bases identical to TRBD2. The CDR3 spans 16 residues. Germline CDR1 is SEHNR and CDR2 is FQNEAQ (reference sequence). Unmatched junction bases numbered 4, after V lost 2 bases and J lost 0 bases. The CDR3 here is CASSLLPSGNQETQYF. The DNA for the CDR3 is TGTGCCAGCAGCTTACTTCCTAGCGGGAACCAAGAGACCCAGTACTTC.

The genes are TRBV15 and TRBJ1-1; D remains unclear. Trimming stripped 0 bases from V and 0 bases from J, with 2 bases between. This CDR3 has 13 amino acids. The germline V gene has CDR1 LNHNV and CDR2 YYDKDF (reference sequence). CDR3 sequence: CATSREMNTEAFF. Here the CDR3 DNA reads TGTGCCACCAGCAGAGAAATGAACACTGAAGCTTTCTTT.

The J gene is TRBJ1-5, the V gene TRBV15, with TRBD1 identical over 7 bases. Trimming took 5 bases from V and 1 from J; bases not matched to a gene: 17. The germline gives CDR1 LNHNV, CDR2 YYDKDF (reference sequence). The CDR3 has 19 residues. CDR3: CATSARDQGGWRSNQPQHF. The CDR3 DNA is TGTGCCACCAGCGCCCGCGACCAGGGGGGGTGGAGGAGCAATCAGCCCCAGCATTTT.

Here the CDR3 reads CASSEEWTGLRGPQHF. The DNA for the CDR3 is TGTGCCAGCAGTGAAGAATGGACAGGTTTACGAGGGCCCCAGCATTTT. The V and J genes are TRBV6-1 and TRBJ1-5; TRBD1 agrees at 7 bases. CDR1 is MNHNS and CDR2 is SASEGT in the germline V gene. This CDR3 contains 16 residues. The V and J ends lost 1 base and 9 bases, in that order; junction bases with no gene match: 12.

This chain connects TRBV5-5 to TRBJ1-1; D unclear. Germline V gene sequence: CDR1 SGHKS, CDR2 YYEKEE (reference sequence). V was trimmed by 1 base and J by 1 base, leaving 5 bases between them. This CDR3 is built from 13 residues. The CDR3 DNA reads as TGTGCCAGCAGCTTGTGGGAGAACACTGAAGCTTTCTTT. Its protein product is CASSLWENTEAFF.

The CDR3 nucleotides are TGCGCCAGCAGTGCCGGGACAGGGCCTTACGAGCAGTACTTC. Translating gives CASSAGTGPYEQYF. The chain joins TRBV10-1 to TRBJ2-7, with 9 bases matching TRBD1. This CDR3 is built from 14 residues. V lost 4 bases, J lost 4 bases, and 5 bases stayed unmatched. CDR1 is WNHNN, CDR2 SYGVQD, per germline (reference sequence).

V usage is TRBV5-4 and J usage is TRBJ1-2, with 7 bases matching TRBD1. J was trimmed by 3 bases and V by 1 base; bases with no gene match: 0. This CDR3 is built from 13 residues. The germline V gene encodes CDR1 SGHNT and CDR2 YYREEE (reference sequence). The CDR3 spells CASSLTGDYGYTF. The CDR3 DNA reads as TGTGCCAGCAGCTTGACAGGGGACTATGGCTACACCTTC.

Here the CDR3 reads CASSRVGCRTYNEQFF. The CDR3 region has the DNA TGCGCCAGCTCACGGGTGGGGTGTCGGACCTACAATGAGCAGTTCTTC. The chain couples TRBV23-1 to TRBJ2-1; D not resolved. TRBV23-1 is identified as an open reading frame with a role that is uncertain. Trimming removed 8 bases at V and 2 bases at J, with 19 bases between. The CDR3 has 16 residues.

The rearrangement joins TRBV20-1 to TRBJ1-1; D remains ambiguous. Between the trimmed V and J ends, which lost 7 bases and 4 bases, there was a span of 1 base. There are 8 residues in the CDR3. Per the germline V gene, CDR1 is DFQATT and CDR2 is SNEGSKA (reference sequence). The CDR3 DNA is TGCAGTGTCACTGAAGCTTTCTTT. Translating gives CSVTEAFF.